This T cell receptor (beta chain) comes out of a study of blood T cell repertoires in COVID-19. Sequencing used immunoSEQ multiplex PCR; TCRdb keeps in-frame clones, though not all of them. The sample holds around 150,000 clones, around 73% seen once. Per the germline V gene, CDR1 is LNHDA and CDR2 is SQIVND (reference sequence). The CDR3 sequence is 15 residues long. V dropped 6 bases and J dropped 7 bases, with 16 bases sitting between them. What was sequenced was peripheral blood. This sequence joins TRBV19 and TRBJ1-6; maybe TRBD1 (5 bases). The sequence derives from a man between 60 and 75 years old who had recovered from COVID-19. In nucleotides, the CDR3 is TGTGCCAGTAGGCGGGGAGCGGGGCAGAATTCACCCCTCCACTTT. It codes for CASRRGAGQNSPLHF. Full variable domain (outside the CDR3, taken from reference TRBV19 and TRBJ1-6): DGGITQSPKYLFRKEGQNVTLSCEQNLNHDAMYWYRQDPGQGLRLIYYSQIVNDFQKGDIAEGYSVSREKKESFPLTVTSAQKNPTAFYLCASRRGAGQNSPLHFGNGTRLTVT.